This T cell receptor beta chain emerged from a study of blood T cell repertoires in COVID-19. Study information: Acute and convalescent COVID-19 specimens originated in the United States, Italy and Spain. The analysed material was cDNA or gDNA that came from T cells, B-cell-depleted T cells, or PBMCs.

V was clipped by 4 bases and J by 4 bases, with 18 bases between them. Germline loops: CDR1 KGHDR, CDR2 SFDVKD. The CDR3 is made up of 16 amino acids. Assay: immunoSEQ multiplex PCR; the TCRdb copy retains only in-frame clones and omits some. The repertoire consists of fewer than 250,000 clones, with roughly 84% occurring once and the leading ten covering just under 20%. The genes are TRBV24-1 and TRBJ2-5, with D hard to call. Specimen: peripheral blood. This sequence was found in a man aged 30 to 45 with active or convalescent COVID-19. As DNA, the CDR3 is TGTGCCACCAGTGACAGCAGGAACCTCCCCGGAGAGACCCAGTACTTC. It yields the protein CATSDSRNLPGETQYF.